This T cell receptor beta chain was sequenced for a study of regulatory T cells in long-lasting Graves disease. Study context: Prior antithyroid drug treatment in newly diagnosed Graves' patients lasted under 3 months.

Time point given: newly diagnosed GD, antithyroid drugs for less than 3 months. The TCR library was made from RNA that had been extracted from PBMCs in TRIzol. Patients came through an endocrinology department, and that department was in Xi'an, China. Trimming removed 10 bases from V and 0 bases from J, with 9 bases in between. Germline V gives CDR1 MNHEY, CDR2 SVGEGT. This CDR3 has 12 residues. Relying on iRepertoire HTBI primers and Arm-PCR of CDR3 regions, the team built TCR beta libraries. TCRdb re-called the multiplex PCR reads through MiXCR, storing one row per CDR3 protein. The data contain approximately 400,000 distinct CDR3 sequences, approximately 12% of them singletons. This clonotype was counted ten times or more. The data were also submitted as part of a second study, on T cells in Graves' hyperthyroidism and ophthalmopathy. As that report states: Each patient was aged 18 to 65 and had newly diagnosed hyperthyroidism of under 2 months' duration.

The sample was peripheral blood mononuclear cells (PBMCs), taken at new diagnosis, from a patient treated with antithyroid drugs. V usage is TRBV6-2 or TRBV6-3 and J usage is TRBJ1-1; D remains ambiguous. This receptor was identified in a woman aged 18 to 35 with Graves disease. The CDR3 here is CATGLVNTEAFF. CDR3 DNA: TGTGCCACCGGACTAGTGAACACTGAAGCTTTCTTT.